This T cell receptor (beta chain) was captured in a study of blood T cells in healthy people across ages. Through a sample-barcoded 5' primer and a J-beta primer mix, a second PCR was run for 7 to 11 cycles. TCRdb independently ran MiXCR on the 5' RACE reads; one entry per CDR3 protein. The sample contains about 640,000 distinct CDR3 sequences, roughly 53% of which appear only once. V was shortened by 4 bases and J by 4 bases, with 14 bases between the two germline ends. The CDR3 is made up of 14 amino acids. Germline CDR1 and CDR2: SGHDT and YYEEEE. The sequence was obtained from a man aged 60 to 75 in good health. Sequencing input: blood. This chain connects TRBV5-6 to TRBJ1-2; a weak D match, TRBD1 (6 bases). The CDR3 reads CASSRMSGVYGYTF. CDR3 DNA sequence: TGTGCCAGCAGCCGAATGTCAGGGGTCTATGGCTACACCTTC.